The 13 T cell receptor beta chains reported below all come from one sample, sequenced in a study of CD8 T cells in ankylosing spondylitis (TCRdb year 2017). Overall results and qualifications from the work: Blood from ankylosing spondylitis patients appeared to be characterized by a TCR beta motif made up of eight highly homologous amino acid variants.

The library was prepared using 5' RACE. Instrument on record: Illumina HiSeq 2500. In-frame beta chains were kept once TCRdb had trimmed the public reads at Q25 with fastp and called clones with MiXCR. Each CDR3 protein appears once, grouped with its most common genes and DNA. The sample profile shows about 800,000 distinct CDR3 sequences; approximately 10% of them were found once. The biggest ten clones account for 0.51% of the sample. Their antigens are not known. Material: blood, either unsorted or a sorted T cell fraction (not recorded which). These receptors came from a male donor with ankylosing spondylitis.

The rearrangement links TRBV20-1 to TRBJ2-5; TRBD2 matches 10 bases. Trimming at V came to 6 bases and at J to 3 bases, leaving 13 bases not matched to a gene. The CDR3 consists of 16 residues. Germline CDR1 DFQATT, CDR2 SNEGSKA (reference sequence). CDR3 sequence (DNA): TGCAGTGCCTCAGGGGGTAGCGGGGGGCTAGAAGAGACCCAGTACTTC. This encodes CSASGGSGGLEETQYF.

At least ten counts were recorded for this clonotype. The chain couples TRBV20-1 to TRBJ2-7; D not certain. Germline-derived CDR1 and CDR2 are DFQATT and SNEGSKA (reference sequence). The CDR3 runs to 10 residues. V shed 4 bases and J shed 4 bases, with 5 bases lying between them. CDR3 residues: CSATEYEQYF. The CDR3 DNA sequence: TGCAGTGCTACCGAGTACGAGCAGTACTTC.

This clonotype was counted many times. The V gene is TRBV5-1, the J gene TRBJ2-1, with D possibly matching TRBD2 (5 bases). The CDR3 runs 13 residues. CDR1 and CDR2 (germline): SGHRS, YFSETQ. V was clipped by 4 bases and J by 8 bases, with 13 bases between them. The CDR3 DNA is TGCGCCAGCAGCCCCCTCGGGATTGATGAGCAGTTCTTC. Translating it yields CASSPLGIDEQFF.

The chain is built from TRBV10-2 and TRBJ2-1; D assignment may be TRBD1 or TRBD2 (5 bases each). The CDR3 is made up of 13 amino acids. Trimming took 8 bases from V and 9 from J, leaving 17 bases between them. The germline gives CDR1 WSHSY, CDR2 SAAADI. The CDR3 protein is CASDRDQGLEQFF. CDR3 DNA: TGCGCCAGCGACCGGGACCAGGGCCTTGAGCAGTTCTTC.

In this sample, this clonotype turned up a few times. The chain couples TRBV9 to TRBJ1-1; tentative D call: TRBD1 (6 bases). V was trimmed by 2 bases and J by 3 bases, leaving 14 bases between them. Germline V gene sequence: CDR1 SGDLS, CDR2 YYNGEE. This CDR3 comprises 15 residues. This CDR3 is CASSVWGAGDTEAFF. CDR3 DNA: TGTGCCAGCAGCGTCTGGGGGGCGGGCGACACTGAAGCTTTCTTT.

This clonotype was seen at least ten times. V usage is TRBV29-1 and J usage is TRBJ2-3; D uncertain. Germline CDR1 SQVTM, CDR2 ANQGSEA. There are 10 residues in the CDR3. The V gene lost 7 bases and the J gene lost 3 bases, with 5 bases spanning the gap. The CDR3 nucleotides read TGCAGCGACTATACAGATACGCAGTATTTT. Its translation is CSDYTDTQYF.

This clonotype was detected a few times. This chain uses TRBV20-1 with TRBJ2-1, with 11 bases identical to TRBD2. The CDR3 sequence is 15 residues long. Germline CDR1 DFQATT, CDR2 SNEGSKA (reference sequence). V shed 6 bases, J shed 0 bases, and the junction held 4 bases outside the gene matches. The CDR3 reads CSALLAGGSYNEQFF. The CDR3 DNA reads TGCAGTGCCCTCCTAGCGGGGGGCTCCTACAATGAGCAGTTCTTC.

This sequence joins TRBV24-1 and TRBJ2-7; 11 nucleotides agree with TRBD2. V gave up 4 bases and J gave up 2 bases; unmatched junction bases: 3. The CDR3 totals 15 residues. Germline V gene sequence: CDR1 KGHDR, CDR2 SFDVKD. The CDR3 region is CATSDPTSGTYEQYF. CDR3 nucleotide sequence: TGTGCCACCAGTGACCCGACTAGCGGGACCTACGAGCAGTACTTC.

The chain has TRBV12-3 or TRBV12-4 and TRBJ1-2; possible D gene TRBD1, 5 bases. Trimming left V 6 bases short and J 3 bases short, with 8 bases between. This CDR3 region has 12 residues. In nucleotides, the CDR3 is TGTGCCAGCAGCAGGGTAGACTATGGCTACACCTTC. Its translation: CASSRVDYGYTF.

The V and J genes are TRBV20-1 and TRBJ2-7; 9 bases are a match to TRBD2. The CDR3 contains 14 residues. V was pared by 4 bases and J by 3 bases, with 7 bases of the junction left unmatched. Germline V CDR1 and CDR2: DFQATT, SNEGSKA (reference sequence). This chain's CDR3 is CSATAGTSNYEQYF. The CDR3 DNA sequence: TGCAGTGCTACTGCCGGGACTAGCAACTACGAGCAGTACTTC.

This clonotype was detected many times. The genes are TRBV7-2 and TRBJ2-7, with 11 nucleotides matching TRBD2. Germline V gene data show CDR1 as SGHTA and CDR2 as FQGNSA. Unmatched junction bases numbered 7, after V lost 5 bases and J lost 4 bases. This CDR3 contains 15 residues. For the CDR3, the DNA is TGTGCCAGCAGCACTACTAGCGGGAGTTGGTACGAGCAGTACTTC. This gives the protein CASSTTSGSWYEQYF.

This clonotype was seen ten or more times. The rearrangement uses TRBV20-1 and TRBJ1-1; tentatively, D is TRBD1 (6 bases). The CDR3 contains 14 residues. The V end lost 5 bases, the J end lost 0 bases, and 13 bases lay between the germline ends. Germline V CDR1 and CDR2: DFQATT, SNEGSKA (reference sequence). The CDR3 DNA sequence: TGCAGTGCTTTTAAGACAGGCATGAACACTGAAGCTTTCTTT. As protein: CSAFKTGMNTEAFF.

This clonotype was counted ten times or more. V is TRBV10-3 and J is TRBJ2-6; D is perhaps TRBD1 or TRBD2 (5 bases each). The CDR3 is 14 residues long. V gave up 10 bases and J gave up 0 bases, with 10 bases separating them. Germline assignment: CDR1 ENHRY and CDR2 SYGVKD. CDR3 DNA: TGTGCCACCGGTGGGACCTCTGGGGCCAACGTCCTGACTTTC. Its protein product is CATGGTSGANVLTF.